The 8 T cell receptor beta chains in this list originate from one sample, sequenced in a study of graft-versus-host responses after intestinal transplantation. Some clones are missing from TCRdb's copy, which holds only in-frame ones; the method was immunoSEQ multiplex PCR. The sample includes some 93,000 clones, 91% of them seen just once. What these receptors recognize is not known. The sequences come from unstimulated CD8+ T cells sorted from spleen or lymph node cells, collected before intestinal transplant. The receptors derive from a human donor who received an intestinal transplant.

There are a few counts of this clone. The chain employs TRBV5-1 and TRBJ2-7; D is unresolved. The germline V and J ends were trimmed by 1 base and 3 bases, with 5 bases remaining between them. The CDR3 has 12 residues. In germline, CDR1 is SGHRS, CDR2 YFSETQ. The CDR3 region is CASSLTGYEQYF. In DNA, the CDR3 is TGCGCCAGCAGCTTGACTGGCTACGAGCAGTACTTC. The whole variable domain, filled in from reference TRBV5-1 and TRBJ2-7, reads KAGVTQTPRYLIKTRGQQVTLSCSPISGHRSVSWYQQTPGQGLQFLFEYFSETQRNKGNFPGRFSGRQFSNSRSEMNVSTLELGDSALYLCASSLTGYEQYFGPGTRLTVT.

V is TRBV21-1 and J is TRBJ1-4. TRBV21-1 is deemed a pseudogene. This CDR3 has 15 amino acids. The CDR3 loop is CASTHRGLTNEKLFF. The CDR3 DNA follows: TGTGCCAGCACCCACCGAGGGCTGACTAATGAAAAACTGTTTTTT.

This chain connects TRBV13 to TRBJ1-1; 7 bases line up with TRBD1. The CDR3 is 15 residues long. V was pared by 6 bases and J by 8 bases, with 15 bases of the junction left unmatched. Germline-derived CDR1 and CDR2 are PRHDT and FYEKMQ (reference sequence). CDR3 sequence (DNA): TGTGCCAGCAGGGCCCTGGGGGACAGCATTCGAGAAGCTTTCTTT. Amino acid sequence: CASRALGDSIREAFF.

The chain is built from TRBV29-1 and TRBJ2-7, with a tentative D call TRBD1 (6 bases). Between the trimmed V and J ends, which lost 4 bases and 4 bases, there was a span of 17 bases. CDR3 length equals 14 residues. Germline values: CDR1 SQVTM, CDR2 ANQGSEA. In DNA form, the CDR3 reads TGCAGCGTTGCTCTCTTGGACAGACCATACGAGCAGTACTTC. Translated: CSVALLDRPYEQYF.

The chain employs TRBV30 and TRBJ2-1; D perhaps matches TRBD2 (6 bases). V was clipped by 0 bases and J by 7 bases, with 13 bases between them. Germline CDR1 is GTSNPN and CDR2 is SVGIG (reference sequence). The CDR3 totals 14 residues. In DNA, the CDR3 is TGTGCCTGGAGTGTGGGGACTCTTAATAATGAGCAGTTCTTC. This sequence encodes CAWSVGTLNNEQFF.

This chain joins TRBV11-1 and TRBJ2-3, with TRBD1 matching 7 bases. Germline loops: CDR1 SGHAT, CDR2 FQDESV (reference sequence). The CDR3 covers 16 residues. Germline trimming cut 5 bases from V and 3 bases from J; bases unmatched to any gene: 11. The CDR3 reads CASSEQGSEWTDTQYF. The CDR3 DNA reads TGTGCCAGCAGCGAACAGGGGTCCGAGTGGACAGATACGCAGTATTTT.

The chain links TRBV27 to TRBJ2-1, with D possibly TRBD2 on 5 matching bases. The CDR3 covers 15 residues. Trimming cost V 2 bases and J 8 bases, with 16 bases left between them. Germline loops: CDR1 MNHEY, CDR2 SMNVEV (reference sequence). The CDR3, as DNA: TGTGCCAGCAGTTTAGAGGGCTTCAAGACCCATGAGCAGTTCTTC. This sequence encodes CASSLEGFKTHEQFF.

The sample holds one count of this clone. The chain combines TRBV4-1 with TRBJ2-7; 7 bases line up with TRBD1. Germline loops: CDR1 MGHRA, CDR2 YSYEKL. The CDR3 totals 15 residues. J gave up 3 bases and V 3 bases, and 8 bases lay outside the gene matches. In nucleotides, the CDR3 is TGCGCCAGCAGCCATCCCGGACAGGACTTCTACGAGCAGTACTTC. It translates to CASSHPGQDFYEQYF.